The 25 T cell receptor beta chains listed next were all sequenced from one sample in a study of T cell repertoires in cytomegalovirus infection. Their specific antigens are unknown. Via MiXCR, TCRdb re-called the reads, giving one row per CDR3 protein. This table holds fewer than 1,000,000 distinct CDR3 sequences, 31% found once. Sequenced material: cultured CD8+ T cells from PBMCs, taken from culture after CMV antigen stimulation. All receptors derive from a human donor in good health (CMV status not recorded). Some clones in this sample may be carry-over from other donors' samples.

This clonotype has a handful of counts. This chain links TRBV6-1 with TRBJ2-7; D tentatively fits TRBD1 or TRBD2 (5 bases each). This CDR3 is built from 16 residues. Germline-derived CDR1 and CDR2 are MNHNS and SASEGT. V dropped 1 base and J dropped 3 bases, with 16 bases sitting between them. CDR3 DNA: TGTGCCAGCAGTGAAGGCCGGGACGCTCGGAACTACGAGCAGTACGTC. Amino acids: CASSEGRDARNYEQYV.

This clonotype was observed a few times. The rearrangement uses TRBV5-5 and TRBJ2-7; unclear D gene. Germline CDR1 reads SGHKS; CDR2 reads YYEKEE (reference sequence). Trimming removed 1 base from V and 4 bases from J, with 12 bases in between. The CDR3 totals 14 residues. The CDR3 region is CASSLRDGWYEQYV. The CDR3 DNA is TGTGCCAGCAGCTTGAGAGACGGGTGGTACGAGCAGTACGTC.

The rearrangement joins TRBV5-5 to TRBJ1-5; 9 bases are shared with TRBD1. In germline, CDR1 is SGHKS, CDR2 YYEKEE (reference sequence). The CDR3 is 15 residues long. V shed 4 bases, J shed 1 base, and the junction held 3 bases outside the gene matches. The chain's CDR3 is CASSGGQGSNQPQHF. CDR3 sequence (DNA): TGTGCCAGCAGCGGGGGACAGGGCAGCAATCAGCCCCAGCATTTT.

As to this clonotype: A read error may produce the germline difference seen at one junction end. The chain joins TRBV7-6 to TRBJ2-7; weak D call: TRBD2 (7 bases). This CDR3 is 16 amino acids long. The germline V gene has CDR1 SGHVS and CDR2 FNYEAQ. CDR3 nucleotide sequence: TGTGCTAGCAGCCCTCTGTTGGGGGGGCGCGGCAACGAGCAGTACTTC. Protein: CASSPLLGGRGNEQYF.

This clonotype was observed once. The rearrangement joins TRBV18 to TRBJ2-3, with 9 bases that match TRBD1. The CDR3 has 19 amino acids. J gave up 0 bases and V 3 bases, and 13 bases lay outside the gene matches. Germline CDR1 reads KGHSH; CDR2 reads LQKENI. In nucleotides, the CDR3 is TGTGCCAGCTCACCCCGAGCCGGGACAGGGCTAACTAGCACAGATACGCAGTATTTT. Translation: CASSPRAGTGLTSTDTQYF.

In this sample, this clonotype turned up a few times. CDR3 protein: CASSGGGSTDTQYF. The CDR3 nucleotides are TGTGCCAGCAGTGGGGGTGGCAGCACAGATACGCAGTATTTT. This chain uses TRBV6-1 with TRBJ2-3; no reliable D call. Trimming cost V 4 bases and J 0 bases, with 8 bases left between them. The germline V gene encodes CDR1 MNHNS and CDR2 SASEGT. The CDR3 consists of 14 residues.

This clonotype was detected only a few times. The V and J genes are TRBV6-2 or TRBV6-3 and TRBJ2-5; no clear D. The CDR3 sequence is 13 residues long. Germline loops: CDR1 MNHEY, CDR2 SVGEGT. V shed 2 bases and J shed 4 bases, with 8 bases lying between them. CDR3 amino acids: CASSYGLLETQYF. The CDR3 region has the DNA TGTGCCAGCAGTTACGGGCTGCTAGAGACCCAGTACTTC.

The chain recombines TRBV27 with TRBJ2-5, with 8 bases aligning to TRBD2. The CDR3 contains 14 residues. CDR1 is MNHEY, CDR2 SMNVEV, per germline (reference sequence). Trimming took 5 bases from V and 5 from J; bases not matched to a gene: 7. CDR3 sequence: CASSNGGAGETQYF. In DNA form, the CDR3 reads TGTGCCAGCAGTAACGGGGGGGCGGGGGAGACCCAGTACTTC.

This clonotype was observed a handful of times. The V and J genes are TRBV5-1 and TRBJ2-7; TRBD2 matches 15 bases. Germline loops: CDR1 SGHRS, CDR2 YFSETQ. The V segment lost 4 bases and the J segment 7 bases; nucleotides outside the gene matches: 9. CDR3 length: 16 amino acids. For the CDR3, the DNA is TGCGCCAGCAGCAGGGGGACTAGCGGGGGGCCTCTGGAGCAGTACTTC. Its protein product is CASSRGTSGGPLEQYF.

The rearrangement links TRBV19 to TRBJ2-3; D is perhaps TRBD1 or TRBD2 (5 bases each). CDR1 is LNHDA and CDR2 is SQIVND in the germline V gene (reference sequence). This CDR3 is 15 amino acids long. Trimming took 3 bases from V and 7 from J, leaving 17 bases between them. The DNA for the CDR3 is TGTGCCAGTAGTATGGGGCCTAGGGGAGCCAATACGCAGTATTTT. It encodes CASSMGPRGANTQYF.

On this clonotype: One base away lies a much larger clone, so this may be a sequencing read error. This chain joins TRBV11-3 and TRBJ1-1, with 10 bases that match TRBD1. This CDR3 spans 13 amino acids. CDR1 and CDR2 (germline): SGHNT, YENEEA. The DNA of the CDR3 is TGTACCAGCAGCTTGGGGACAGGGGCTGAAGCTTTCTTT. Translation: CTSSLGTGAEAFF.

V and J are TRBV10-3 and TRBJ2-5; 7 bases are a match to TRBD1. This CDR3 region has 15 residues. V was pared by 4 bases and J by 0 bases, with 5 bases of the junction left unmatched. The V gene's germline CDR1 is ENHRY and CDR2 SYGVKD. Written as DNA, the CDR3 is TGTGCCATCAGTGTCGGGACAGCGTACCAAGAGACCCAGTACTTC. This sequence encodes CAISVGTAYQETQYF.

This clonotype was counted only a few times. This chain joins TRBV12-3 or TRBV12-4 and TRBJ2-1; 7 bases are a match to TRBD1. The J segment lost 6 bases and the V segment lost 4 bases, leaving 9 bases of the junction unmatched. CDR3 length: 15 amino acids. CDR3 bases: TGTGCCAGCAGTTCCCGACAGGGTAGGGCCAATGAGCAGTTCTTC. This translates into CASSSRQGRANEQFF.

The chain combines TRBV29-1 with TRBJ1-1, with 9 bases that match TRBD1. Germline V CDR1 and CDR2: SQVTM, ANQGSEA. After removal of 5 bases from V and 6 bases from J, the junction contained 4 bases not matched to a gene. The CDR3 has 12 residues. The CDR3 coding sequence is TGCAGCGTTCTGGACAGGGGCCCTGAAGCTTTCTTT. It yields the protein CSVLDRGPEAFF.

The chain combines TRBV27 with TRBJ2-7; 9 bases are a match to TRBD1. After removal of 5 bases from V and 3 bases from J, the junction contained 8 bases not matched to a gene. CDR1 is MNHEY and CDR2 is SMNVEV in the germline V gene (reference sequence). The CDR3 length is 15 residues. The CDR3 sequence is CASSISGTGIYEQYF. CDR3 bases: TGTGCCAGCAGTATCAGTGGGACAGGGATCTACGAGCAGTACTTC.

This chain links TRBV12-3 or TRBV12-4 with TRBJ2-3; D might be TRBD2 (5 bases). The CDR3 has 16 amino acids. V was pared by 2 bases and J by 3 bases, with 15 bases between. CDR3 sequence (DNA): TGTGCCAGCAGTTTAAGGGCGGGTCTTGGGACAGATACGCAGTATTTT. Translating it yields CASSLRAGLGTDTQYF.

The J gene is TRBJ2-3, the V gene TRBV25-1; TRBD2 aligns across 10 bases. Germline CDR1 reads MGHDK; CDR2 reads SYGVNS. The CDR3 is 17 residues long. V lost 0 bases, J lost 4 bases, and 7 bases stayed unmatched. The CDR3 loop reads CASSEYWLAGVSDTQYF. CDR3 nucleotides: TGTGCCAGCAGTGAATATTGGCTAGCGGGGGTTTCAGATACGCAGTATTTT.

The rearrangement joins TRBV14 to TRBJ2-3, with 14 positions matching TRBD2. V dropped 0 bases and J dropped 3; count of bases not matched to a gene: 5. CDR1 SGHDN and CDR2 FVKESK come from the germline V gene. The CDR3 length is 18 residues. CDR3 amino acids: CASSQEGLAGESTDTQYF. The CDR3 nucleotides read TGTGCCAGCAGCCAAGAGGGACTAGCGGGGGAAAGTACAGATACGCAGTATTTT.

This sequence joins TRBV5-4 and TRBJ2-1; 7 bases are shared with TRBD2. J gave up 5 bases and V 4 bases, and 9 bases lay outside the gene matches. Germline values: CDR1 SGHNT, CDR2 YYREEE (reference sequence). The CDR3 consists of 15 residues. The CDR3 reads CASSPISGTNNEQFF. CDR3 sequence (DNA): TGTGCCAGCAGCCCCATAAGCGGGACTAACAATGAGCAGTTCTTC.

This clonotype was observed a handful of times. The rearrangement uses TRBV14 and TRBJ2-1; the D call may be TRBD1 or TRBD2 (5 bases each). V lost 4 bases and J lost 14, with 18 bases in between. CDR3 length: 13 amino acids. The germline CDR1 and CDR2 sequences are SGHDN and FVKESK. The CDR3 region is CASSLDGAEWEFF. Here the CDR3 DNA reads TGTGCCAGCAGCCTTGACGGGGCGGAGTGGGAGTTCTTC.

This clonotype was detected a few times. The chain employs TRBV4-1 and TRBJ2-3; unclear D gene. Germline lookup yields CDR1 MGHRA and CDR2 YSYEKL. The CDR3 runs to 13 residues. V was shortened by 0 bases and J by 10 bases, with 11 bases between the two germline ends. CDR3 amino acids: CASSQDPHEAQYF. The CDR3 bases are TGCGCCAGCAGCCAAGATCCCCACGAGGCGCAGTATTTT.

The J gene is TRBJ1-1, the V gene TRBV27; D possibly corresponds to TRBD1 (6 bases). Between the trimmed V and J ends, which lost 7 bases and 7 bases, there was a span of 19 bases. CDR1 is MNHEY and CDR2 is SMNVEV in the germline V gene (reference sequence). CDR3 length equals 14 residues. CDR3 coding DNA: TGTGCCAGCACCTACTACCAGGGGTCGCATGAAGCTTTCTTT. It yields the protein CASTYYQGSHEAFF.

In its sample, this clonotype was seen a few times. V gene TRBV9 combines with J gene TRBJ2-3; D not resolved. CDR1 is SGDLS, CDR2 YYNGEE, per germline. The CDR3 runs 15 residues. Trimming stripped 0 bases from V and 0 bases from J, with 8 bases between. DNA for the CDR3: TGTGCCAGCAGCGTAGTAGTTTCTAGCACAGATACGCAGTATTTT. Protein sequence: CASSVVVSSTDTQYF.

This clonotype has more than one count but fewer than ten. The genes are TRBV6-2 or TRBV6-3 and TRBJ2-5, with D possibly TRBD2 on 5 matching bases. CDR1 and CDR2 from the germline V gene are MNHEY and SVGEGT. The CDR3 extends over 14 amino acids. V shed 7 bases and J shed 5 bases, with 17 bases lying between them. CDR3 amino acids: CASTRWTLGETQYF. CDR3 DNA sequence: TGTGCCAGCACACGATGGACTTTAGGGGAGACCCAGTACTTC.

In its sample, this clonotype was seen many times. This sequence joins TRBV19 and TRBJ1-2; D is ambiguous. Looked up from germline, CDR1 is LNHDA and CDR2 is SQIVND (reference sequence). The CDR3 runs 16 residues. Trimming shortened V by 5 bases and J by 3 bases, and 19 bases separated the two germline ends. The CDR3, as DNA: TGTGCCAGTAGTCCCAGGATCCTGCCTCTGTACTATGGCTACACCTTC. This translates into CASSPRILPLYYGYTF.